This T cell receptor beta chain is drawn from a study of blood T cells in healthy people across ages (dated by TCRdb to between 2015 and 2016). Notes on the research overall: In model experiments, template switching captured about one uniquely barcoded TCR beta cDNA molecule for every two T cells. Using deep sequencing normalized with unique cDNA molecular identifiers, the study measured how TCR beta repertoire diversity changes with age. Donors were grouped into four age groups: young (average roughly 15 years), middle-aged (roughly 40), aged (around 60) and long-lived (over 80). Donors of different ages were randomly distributed across sequencing lanes to avoid experimental bias. Using the same blood draw, the study looked at two additional independent replicas of 1 million unique cDNA reads for two donors, one aged 18 to 30 and the other aged 80 or older. What the research found in general, with its limitations: Compared with the aged group, the long-lived group had more naive CD4+ T cells, fewer expanded clones and increased TCR diversity, suggesting age selection. Because the CMV infection status of the donors was unknown, age-related changes in expanded clonotypes may potentially have been confounded. Observed TCR beta diversity per million T cells fell roughly linearly with age, and a significant reduction was already apparent by age roughly 40. Estimates of total diversity based on one million sequenced T cells were considered lower bounds and underestimates. Because profiling used bulk unsorted PBMCs, naive and antigen-experienced compartments could not be compared conclusively. There was a strong correlation between observed TCR beta diversity and the percentage of naive T cells measured by flow cytometry.

Systemically healthy Caucasian individuals from Russia, some 38 in total and aged roughly 6 to 100 years, were included as donors. Each donor gave approximately 9.3 milliliters of peripheral blood, collected into EDTA-treated Vacutainer tubes. Ficoll-Paque density-gradient centrifugation was used to isolate PBMCs, with at least 7 million obtained per sample. Total RNA was extracted from PBMCs with Trizol reagent, with at least 6 micrograms obtained per sample. The percentages of naive CD45RAhigh/CD27high T cells were determined by flow cytometry on a PBMC aliquot from every donor. The library was obtained by 5' RACE. These reads were obtained on an Illumina HiSeq 2500. A second PCR of about 6 to 11 cycles was performed with a sample-barcoded 5' primer and a J-beta primer mix. A template-switch 5' adaptor carrying 12 random nucleotides introduced a unique molecular identifier onto each TCR beta cDNA molecule. Each sample yielded at least 3 million CDR3-containing paired-end reads. First-strand cDNA was synthesized from all RNA with the Mint cDNA synthesis kit, primed by a TRBC-specific oligonucleotide. Following uracil-DNA glycosylase treatment, all cDNA underwent a first 18-cycle PCR with the universal primers M1SS and BC2_uni_R. For the original study's pipeline: For normalization, 1 million high-quality reads, each with a distinct molecular identifier, were randomly selected from each sample. Reads sharing molecular identifiers were discarded rather than binned into consensus sequences. MiTCR, run with a Q25 quality threshold and the strictest error-elimination algorithm, handled CDR3 identification, clonotype clustering and error correction. A nonparametric unseen species model using Euler transformation provided a lower-bound estimate of total TCR beta diversity. TCRdb handled the public reads itself, with Q25 trimming in fastp and clone calling in MiXCR, and kept productive beta chains. Identical CDR3 protein sequences are pooled into one entry, listed with their most common genes and DNA. For this entry, the V and J calls and clone size follow TCRdb and not the study's own pipeline. The sample contains roughly 1.5 million distinct CDR3 sequences, approximately 43% of them found a single time. Of the sample, about 3.8% is held by the ten largest clones.

With respect to this clonotype: The target of this receptor is not known. Base qualities are missing; no much larger clone stands one base away.

Including cysteine and phenylalanine, the CDR3 has 15 amino acids. Only the CDR3 part of the read is kept: 45 bases, read in frame from the first base. V gives up 5 bases and J gives up 7 bases, and the segment between their germline ends measures 18 bases. From a lookup of the germline V gene, CDR1 and CDR2 are MDHEN and SYDVKM. This clonotype was obtained from a woman aged 18-29 years in good health. The sequence is built from TRBV28 and TRBJ1-5, with TRBD1 as a weak D call on 6 bases. The sequencing input was blood. The CDR3 region: CASSPHRAFKQPQHF. The nucleotides are TGTGCCAGCAGTCCGCACAGGGCCTTCAAGCAGCCCCAGCATTTT.